This T cell receptor (beta chain) appears in the sequencing data of a study of early T cells in non-severe SARS-CoV-2 infection. At the level of the study: The input, bulk RNA from unsorted whole blood, was sequenced, and chains were unpaired.

As to this clonotype: One base away lies a much larger clone, so this may be a sequencing read error.

V shed 3 bases, J shed 6 bases, and the junction held 15 bases outside the gene matches. Germline CDR1 and CDR2: ENHRY and SYGVKD. CDR3 length: 17 residues. Attachment of unique molecular identifiers was made to individual cDNA molecules. Each CDR3 protein is one row after TCRdb ran MiXCR on the 5' RACE reads. The sample lists 85,000 to 100,000 distinct CDR3 sequences, 16% occurring once. The TCR was taken from an adult who was a healthcare worker with PCR-confirmed SARS-CoV-2 infection or an uninfected control (not recorded which). This chain joins TRBV10-3 and TRBJ2-3, with 7 positions matching TRBD2. Sequencing was performed on whole blood, taken at baseline. Written as DNA, the CDR3 is TGTGCCATCAGTGATCAGAAGTGGGGAGCGGGATTGGATACGCAGTATTTT. Translating it yields CAISDQKWGAGLDTQYF.